Presented here are 9 T cell receptor beta chains from one specimen sequenced in a study of blood T cell repertoires in COVID-19. The data were produced by immunoSEQ multiplex PCR, yet TCRdb's version contains in-frame clones alone and is incomplete. The sample holds 75,000 to 90,000 clones; roughly 80% are singletons and the top ten take around 12%. The sample was peripheral blood. These receptors originate from a middle-aged woman with active or convalescent COVID-19.

This chain links TRBV5-4 with TRBJ2-1; D is possibly TRBD2 (6 bases). The V and J ends lost 1 base and 1 base respectively, with 15 bases between them. The CDR3 covers 17 residues. Germline values: CDR1 SGHNT, CDR2 YYREEE (reference sequence). In nucleotides, the CDR3 is TGTGCCAGCAGCTTGTCGACGGGAGTAGTTTCCTACAATGAGCAGTTCTTC. It encodes CASSLSTGVVSYNEQFF. The variable domain in full, completed from reference TRBV5-4 and TRBJ2-1, reads ETGVTQSPTHLIKTRGQQVTLRCSSQSGHNTVSWYQQALGQGPQFIFQYYREEENGRGNFPPRFSGLQFPNYSSELNVNALELDDSALYLCASSLSTGVVSYNEQFFGPGTRLTVL.

The chain recombines TRBV28 with TRBJ1-1, with D hard to call. In germline, CDR1 is MDHEN, CDR2 SYDVKM. The V gene lost 1 base and the J gene lost 4 bases, with 10 bases spanning the gap. This CDR3 has 14 amino acids. The CDR3 reads CASSLFVTSTEAFF. DNA of the CDR3: TGTGCCAGCAGTTTATTCGTCACCAGCACTGAAGCTTTCTTT.

Notes on this clone: Other nucleotide sequences from this sample produce the same CDR3. The chain recombines TRBV28 with TRBJ1-2; D is uncertain. V was cut by 3 bases and J by 4 bases, with 3 bases left in between. Germline CDR1 MDHEN, CDR2 SYDVKM. The CDR3 consists of 11 residues. CDR3 coding DNA: TGTGCCAGCAGTTTGGCCTATGGCTACACCTTC. Translated, it gives CASSLAYGYTF.

The V and J genes are TRBV7-2 and TRBJ1-2, with D possibly matching TRBD1 (6 bases). The germline V gene has CDR1 SGHTA and CDR2 FQGNSA. The CDR3 totals 15 residues. V lost 5 bases, J lost 0 bases, and 13 bases lay in between. The CDR3 loop is CASSPSDRPNYGYTF. CDR3 bases: TGTGCCAGCAGCCCAAGCGACAGGCCTAACTATGGCTACACCTTC.

The chain has TRBV5-1 and TRBJ2-3, with 9 bases aligning to TRBD2. Germline CDR1 and CDR2: SGHRS and YFSETQ. The CDR3 contains 15 residues. The J segment lost 6 bases and the V segment lost 4 bases, leaving 9 bases of the junction unmatched. The CDR3 spells CASSVGTSSFDTQYF. DNA for the CDR3: TGCGCCAGCAGCGTCGGGACTAGCTCGTTCGATACGCAGTATTTT. Drawing the rest from reference TRBV5-1 and TRBJ2-3, the complete variable domain is KAGVTQTPRYLIKTRGQQVTLSCSPISGHRSVSWYQQTPGQGLQFLFEYFSETQRNKGNFPGRFSGRQFSNSRSEMNVSTLELGDSALYLCASSVGTSSFDTQYFGPGTRLTVL.

This chain links TRBV11-2 with TRBJ1-6; D gene unclear. Germline V gives CDR1 SGHAT, CDR2 FQNNGV. Trimming shortened V by 1 base and J by 5 bases, and 15 bases separated the two germline ends. The CDR3 consists of 17 residues. Here the CDR3 DNA reads TGTGCCAGCAGCTTAGCCCTCACAGTGGGCGATAATTCACCCCTCCACTTT. Its translation is CASSLALTVGDNSPLHF.

This clone was found once. The J gene is TRBJ2-3, the V gene TRBV24-1, with 9 bases aligning to TRBD1. V shed 3 bases and J 4 bases; nucleotides not matched to a gene: 10. Looked up from germline, CDR1 is KGHDR and CDR2 is SFDVKD. CDR3 length: 17 residues. CDR3: CATSDAPGTGIPDTQYF. In DNA form, the CDR3 reads TGTGCCACCAGTGATGCACCCGGGACAGGGATTCCAGATACGCAGTATTTT.

J is TRBJ2-7 and V is TRBV4-1; 7 nucleotides agree with TRBD1. This CDR3 contains 15 residues. Germline V gives CDR1 MGHRA, CDR2 YSYEKL. With V trimmed by 0 bases and J by 3 bases, 5 bases remained unmatched. The CDR3 coding sequence is TGCGCCAGCAGCCAAGACCGACAGGGATTCTACGAGCAGTACTTC. Protein: CASSQDRQGFYEQYF.

The chain links TRBV10-3 to TRBJ2-7; 8 nucleotides align to TRBD2. The CDR3 is made up of 12 amino acids. V was pared by 8 bases and J by 3 bases, with 3 bases of the junction left unmatched. The germline CDR1 and CDR2 sequences are ENHRY and SYGVKD. The CDR3 reads CAIAGGLYEQYF. CDR3 DNA: TGTGCCATCGCGGGGGGACTCTACGAGCAGTACTTC.